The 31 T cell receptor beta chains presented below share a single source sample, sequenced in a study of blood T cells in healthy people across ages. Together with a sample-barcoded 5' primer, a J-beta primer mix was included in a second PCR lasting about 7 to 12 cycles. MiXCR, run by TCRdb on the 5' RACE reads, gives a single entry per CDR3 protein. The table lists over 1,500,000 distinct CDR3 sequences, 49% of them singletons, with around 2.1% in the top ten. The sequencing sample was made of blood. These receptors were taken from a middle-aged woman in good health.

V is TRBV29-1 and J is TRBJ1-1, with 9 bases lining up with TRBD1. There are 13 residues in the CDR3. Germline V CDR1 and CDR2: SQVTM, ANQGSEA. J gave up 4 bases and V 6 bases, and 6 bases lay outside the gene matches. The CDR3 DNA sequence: TGCAGCGTCTCGACAGGGGGGAGCACTGAAGCTTTCTTT. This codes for CSVSTGGSTEAFF. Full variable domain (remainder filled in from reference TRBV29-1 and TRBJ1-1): SAVISQKPSRDICQRGTSLTIQCQVDSQVTMMFWYRQQPGQSLTLIATANQGSEATYESGFVIDKFPISRPNLTFSTLTVSNMSPEDSSIYLCSVSTGGSTEAFFGQGTRLTVV.

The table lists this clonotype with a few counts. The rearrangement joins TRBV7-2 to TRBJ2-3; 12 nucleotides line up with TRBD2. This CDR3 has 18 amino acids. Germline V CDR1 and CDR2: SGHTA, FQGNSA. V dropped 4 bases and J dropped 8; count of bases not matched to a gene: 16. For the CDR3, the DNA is TGTGCCAGCAGCTCCTTACCTTCTAGCGGGGGGGGCCCCGGTACGCAGTATTTT. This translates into CASSSLPSSGGGPGTQYF.

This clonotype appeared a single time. The CDR3 nucleotides read TGTGCCAGCAGTGAATTTACAGGGGAGACAGATACGCAGTATTTT. It codes for CASSEFTGETDTQYF. This chain links TRBV25-1 with TRBJ2-3; 7 bases line up with TRBD1. V lost 1 base to trimming and J lost 3 bases; unmatched junction nucleotides: 4. The CDR3 is 15 residues long. The germline V gene encodes CDR1 MGHDK and CDR2 SYGVNS.

DNA of the CDR3: TGTGCCAGCAGCCCCCGGGTAGCGGGGGGCTCCCTCCAAGAGACCCAGTACTTC. This sequence encodes CASSPRVAGGSLQETQYF. The chain couples TRBV7-2 to TRBJ2-7; 10 bases align to TRBD2. The J call is uncertain, as TRBJ2-5 better fits the DNA end. Germline CDR1 reads SGHTA; CDR2 reads FQGNSA. The CDR3 consists of 18 residues.

CDR3: CSVGGEQGANYGYTF. The CDR3 DNA reads TGCAGCGTTGGGGGGGAACAGGGGGCTAACTATGGCTACACCTTC. The chain combines TRBV29-1 with TRBJ1-2; 8 nucleotides agree with TRBD1. CDR3 length: 15 amino acids. J lost 0 bases, V lost 4 bases, and 7 bases had no gene match. The germline V gene has CDR1 SQVTM and CDR2 ANQGSEA.

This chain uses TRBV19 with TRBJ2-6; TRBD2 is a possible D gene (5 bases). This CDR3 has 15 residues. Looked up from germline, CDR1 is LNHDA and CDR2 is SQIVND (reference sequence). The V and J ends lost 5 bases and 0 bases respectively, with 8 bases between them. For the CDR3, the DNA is TGTGCCAGTAGTCCCACTAGCTCTGGGGCCAACGTCCTGACTTTC. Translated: CASSPTSSGANVLTF.

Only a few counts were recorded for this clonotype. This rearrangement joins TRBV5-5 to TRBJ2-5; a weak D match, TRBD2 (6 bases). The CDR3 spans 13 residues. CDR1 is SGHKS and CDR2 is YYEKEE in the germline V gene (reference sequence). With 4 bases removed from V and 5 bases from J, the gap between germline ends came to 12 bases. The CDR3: CASSGTSWETQYF. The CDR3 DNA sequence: TGTGCCAGCAGCGGAACTAGCTGGGAGACCCAGTACTTC.

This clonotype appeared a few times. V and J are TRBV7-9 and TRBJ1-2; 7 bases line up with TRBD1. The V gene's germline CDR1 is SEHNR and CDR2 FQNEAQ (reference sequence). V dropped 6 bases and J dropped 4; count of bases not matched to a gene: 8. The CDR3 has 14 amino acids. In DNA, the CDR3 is TGTGCCAGCAGATACACAGGGGAAGGCTATGGCTACACCTTC. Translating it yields CASRYTGEGYGYTF.

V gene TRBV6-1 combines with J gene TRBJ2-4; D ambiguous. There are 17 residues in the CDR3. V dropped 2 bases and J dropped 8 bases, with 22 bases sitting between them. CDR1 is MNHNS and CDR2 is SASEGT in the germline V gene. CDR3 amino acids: CASSEIKGPVSDDIQYF. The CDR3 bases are TGTGCCAGCAGTGAAATTAAAGGGCCTGTGAGTGACGACATTCAGTACTTC.

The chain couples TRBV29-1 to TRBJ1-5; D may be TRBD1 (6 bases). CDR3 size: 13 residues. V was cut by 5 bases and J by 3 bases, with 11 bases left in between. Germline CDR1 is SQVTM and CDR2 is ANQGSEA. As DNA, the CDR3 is TGCAGCGTTTCTCAGGGGCCCAATCAGCCCCAGCATTTT. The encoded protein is CSVSQGPNQPQHF.

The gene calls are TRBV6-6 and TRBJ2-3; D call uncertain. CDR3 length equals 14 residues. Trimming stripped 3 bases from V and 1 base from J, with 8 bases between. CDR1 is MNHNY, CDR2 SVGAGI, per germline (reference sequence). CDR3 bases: TGTGCCAGCAGTTATCTGGCGCGCACAGATACGCAGTATTTT. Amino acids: CASSYLARTDTQYF.

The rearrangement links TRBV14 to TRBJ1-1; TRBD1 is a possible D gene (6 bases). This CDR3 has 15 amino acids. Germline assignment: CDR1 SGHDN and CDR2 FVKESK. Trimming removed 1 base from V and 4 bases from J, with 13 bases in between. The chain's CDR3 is CASSQVGWGATEAFF. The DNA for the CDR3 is TGTGCCAGCAGCCAAGTAGGATGGGGGGCCACTGAAGCTTTCTTT.

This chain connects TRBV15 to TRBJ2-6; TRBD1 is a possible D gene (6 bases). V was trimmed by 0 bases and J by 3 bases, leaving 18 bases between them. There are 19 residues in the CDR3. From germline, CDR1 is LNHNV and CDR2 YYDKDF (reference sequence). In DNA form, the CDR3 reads TGTGCCACCAGCAGAGATCAACAGGGAGCAGGACGTGGGGCCAACGTCCTGACTTTC. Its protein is CATSRDQQGAGRGANVLTF.

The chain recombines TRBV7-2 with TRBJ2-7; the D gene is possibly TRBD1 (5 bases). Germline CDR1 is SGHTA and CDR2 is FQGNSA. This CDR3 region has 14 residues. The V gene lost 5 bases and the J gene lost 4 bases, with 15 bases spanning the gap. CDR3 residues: CASSPPSDKYEQYF. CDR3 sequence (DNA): TGTGCCAGCAGCCCCCCCTCGGACAAATACGAGCAGTACTTC.

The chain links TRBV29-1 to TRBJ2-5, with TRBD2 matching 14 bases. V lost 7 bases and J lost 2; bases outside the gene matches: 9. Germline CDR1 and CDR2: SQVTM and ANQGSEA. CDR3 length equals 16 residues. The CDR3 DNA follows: TGCAGCGCCCACGGACTAGCGGGGGGCCGGCAAGAGACCCAGTACTTC. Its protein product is CSAHGLAGGRQETQYF.

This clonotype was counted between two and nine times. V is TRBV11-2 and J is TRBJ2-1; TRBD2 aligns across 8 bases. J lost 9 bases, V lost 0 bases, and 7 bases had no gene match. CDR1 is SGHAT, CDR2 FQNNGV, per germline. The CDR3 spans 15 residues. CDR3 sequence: CASSLDRLAGSEQFF. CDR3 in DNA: TGTGCCAGCAGCTTAGATCGGCTAGCGGGTAGTGAGCAGTTCTTC.

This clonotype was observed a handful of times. CDR3 nucleotide sequence: TGCGCCAGCAGCCTCATCAACGGAATCTACGAGCAGTACTTC. Protein: CASSLINGIYEQYF. V usage is TRBV4-1 and J usage is TRBJ2-7; no definite D call. Trimming left V 4 bases short and J 3 bases short, with 13 bases between. The CDR3 has 14 residues. The germline CDR1 and CDR2 sequences are MGHRA and YSYEKL.

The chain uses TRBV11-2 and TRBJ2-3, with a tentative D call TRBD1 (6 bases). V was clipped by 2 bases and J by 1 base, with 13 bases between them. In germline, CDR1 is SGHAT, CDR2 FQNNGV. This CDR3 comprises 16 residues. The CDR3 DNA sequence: TGTGCCAGCAGCTTAAGGTCAGGGGACCGCACAGATACGCAGTATTTT. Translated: CASSLRSGDRTDTQYF. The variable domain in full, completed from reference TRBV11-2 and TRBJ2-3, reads EAGVAQSPRYKIIEKRQSVAFWCNPISGHATLYWYQQILGQGPKLLIQFQNNGVVDDSQLPKDRFSAERLKGVDSTLKIQPAKLEDSAVYLCASSLRSGDRTDTQYFGPGTRLTVL.

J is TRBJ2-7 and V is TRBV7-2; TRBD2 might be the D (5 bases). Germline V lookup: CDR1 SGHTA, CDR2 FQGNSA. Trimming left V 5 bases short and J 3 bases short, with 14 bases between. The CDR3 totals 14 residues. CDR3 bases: TGTGCCAGCAGCGTTAATTCAGGACTCTACGAGCAGTACTTC. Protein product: CASSVNSGLYEQYF.

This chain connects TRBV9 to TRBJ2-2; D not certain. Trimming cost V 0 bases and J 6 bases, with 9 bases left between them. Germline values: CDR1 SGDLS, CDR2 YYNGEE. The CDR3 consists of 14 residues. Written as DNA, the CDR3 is TGTGCCAGCAGCGTAGCTACGTCTCCCGGGGAGCTGTTTTTT. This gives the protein CASSVATSPGELFF.

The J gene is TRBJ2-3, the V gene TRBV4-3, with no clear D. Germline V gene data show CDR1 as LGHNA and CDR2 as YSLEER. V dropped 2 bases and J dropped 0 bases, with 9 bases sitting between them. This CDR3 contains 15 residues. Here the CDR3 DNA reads TGCGCCAGCAGCCAAAACCCCCGGAGCACAGATACGCAGTATTTT. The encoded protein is CASSQNPRSTDTQYF.

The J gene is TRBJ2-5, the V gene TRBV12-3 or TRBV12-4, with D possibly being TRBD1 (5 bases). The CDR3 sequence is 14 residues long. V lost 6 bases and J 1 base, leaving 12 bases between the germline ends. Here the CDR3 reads CASSRPGPQETQYF. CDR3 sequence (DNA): TGTGCCAGCAGCCGGCCAGGGCCCCAAGAGACCCAGTACTTC.

Written as DNA, the CDR3 is TGTGCCAGCAGCTTAATTGGAGCAGACAATGAGCAGTTCTTC. This translates into CASSLIGADNEQFF. The rearrangement links TRBV7-6 to TRBJ2-1; D gene ambiguous. The V gene lost 2 bases and the J gene lost 5 bases, with 10 bases spanning the gap. Per the germline V gene, CDR1 is SGHVS and CDR2 is FNYEAQ. This CDR3 has 14 amino acids.

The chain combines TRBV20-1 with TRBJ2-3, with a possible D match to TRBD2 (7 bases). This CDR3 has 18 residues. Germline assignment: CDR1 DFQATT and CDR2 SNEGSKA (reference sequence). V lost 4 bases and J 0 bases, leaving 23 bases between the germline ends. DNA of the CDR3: TGCAGTGCTATTGACGGGACGGGGGGCCTCACCAGCACAGATACGCAGTATTTT. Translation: CSAIDGTGGLTSTDTQYF.

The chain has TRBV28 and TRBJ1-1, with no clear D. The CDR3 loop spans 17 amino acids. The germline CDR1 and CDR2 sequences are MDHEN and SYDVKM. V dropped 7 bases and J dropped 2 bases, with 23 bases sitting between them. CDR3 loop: CASTIIGLPVINTEAFF. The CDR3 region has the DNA TGTGCCAGCACCATAATTGGCCTACCAGTAATCAACACTGAAGCTTTCTTT.

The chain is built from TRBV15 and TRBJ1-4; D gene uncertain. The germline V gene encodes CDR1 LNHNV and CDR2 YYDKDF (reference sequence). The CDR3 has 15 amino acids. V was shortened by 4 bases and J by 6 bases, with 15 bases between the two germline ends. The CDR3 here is CATSTMGQVDEKLFF. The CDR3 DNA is TGTGCCACCAGCACTATGGGCCAGGTCGATGAAAAACTGTTTTTT.

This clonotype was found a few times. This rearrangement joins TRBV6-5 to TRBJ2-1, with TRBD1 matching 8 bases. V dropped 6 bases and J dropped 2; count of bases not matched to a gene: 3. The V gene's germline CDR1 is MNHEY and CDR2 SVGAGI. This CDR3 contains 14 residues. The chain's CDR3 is CASRTGDPYNEQFF. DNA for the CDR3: TGTGCCAGCAGGACAGGGGACCCCTACAATGAGCAGTTCTTC.

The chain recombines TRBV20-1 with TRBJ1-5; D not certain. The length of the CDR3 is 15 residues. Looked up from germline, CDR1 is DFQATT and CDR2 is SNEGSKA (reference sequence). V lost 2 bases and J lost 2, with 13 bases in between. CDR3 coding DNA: TGCAGTGCTAGAATCCCCCGGGTGGGCAATCAGCCCCAGCATTTT. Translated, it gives CSARIPRVGNQPQHF.

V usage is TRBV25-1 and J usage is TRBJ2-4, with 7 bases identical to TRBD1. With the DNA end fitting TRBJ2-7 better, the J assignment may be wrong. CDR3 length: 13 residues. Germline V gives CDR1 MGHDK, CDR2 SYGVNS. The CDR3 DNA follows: TGTGCCACCATGGACAGGCGCACCTACGAGCAGTACTTC. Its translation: CATMDRRTYEQYF.

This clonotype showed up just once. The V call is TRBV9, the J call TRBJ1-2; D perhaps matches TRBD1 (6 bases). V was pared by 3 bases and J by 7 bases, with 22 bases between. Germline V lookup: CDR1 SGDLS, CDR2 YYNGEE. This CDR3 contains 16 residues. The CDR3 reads CASSGGGRRSAGGYTF. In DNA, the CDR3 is TGTGCCAGCAGCGGAGGGGGACGGAGGAGTGCAGGTGGCTACACCTTC.

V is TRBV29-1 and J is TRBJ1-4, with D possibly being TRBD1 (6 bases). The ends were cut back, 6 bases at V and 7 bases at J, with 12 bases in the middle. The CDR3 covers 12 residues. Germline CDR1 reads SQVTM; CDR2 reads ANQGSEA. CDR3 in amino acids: CSVAEGGEKLFF. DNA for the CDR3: TGCAGCGTCGCAGAAGGGGGTGAAAAACTGTTTTTT. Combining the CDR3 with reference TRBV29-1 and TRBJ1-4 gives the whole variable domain SAVISQKPSRDICQRGTSLTIQCQVDSQVTMMFWYRQQPGQSLTLIATANQGSEATYESGFVIDKFPISRPNLTFSTLTVSNMSPEDSSIYLCSVAEGGEKLFFGSGTQLSVL.